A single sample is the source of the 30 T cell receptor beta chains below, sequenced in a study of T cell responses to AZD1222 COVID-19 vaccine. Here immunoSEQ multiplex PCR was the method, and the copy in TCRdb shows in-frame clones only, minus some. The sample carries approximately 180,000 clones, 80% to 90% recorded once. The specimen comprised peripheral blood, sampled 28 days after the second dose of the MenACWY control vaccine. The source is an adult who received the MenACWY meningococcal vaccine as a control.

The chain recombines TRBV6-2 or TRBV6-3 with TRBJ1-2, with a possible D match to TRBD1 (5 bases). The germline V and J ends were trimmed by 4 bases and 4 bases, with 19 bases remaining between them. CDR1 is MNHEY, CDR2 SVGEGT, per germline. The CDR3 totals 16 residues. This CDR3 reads CASSLPRTFGGYGYTF. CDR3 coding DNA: TGTGCCAGCAGTTTGCCTCGGACCTTCGGGGGCTATGGCTACACCTTC.

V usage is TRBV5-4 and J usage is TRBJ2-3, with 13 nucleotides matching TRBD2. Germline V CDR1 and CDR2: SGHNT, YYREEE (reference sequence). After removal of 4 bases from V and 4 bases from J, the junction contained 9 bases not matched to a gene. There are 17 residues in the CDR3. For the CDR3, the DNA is TGTGCCAGCAGCCCGTGGACTAGCGGGAGTTTCGCAGATACGCAGTATTTT. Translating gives CASSPWTSGSFADTQYF. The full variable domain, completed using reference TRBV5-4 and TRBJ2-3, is ETGVTQSPTHLIKTRGQQVTLRCSSQSGHNTVSWYQQALGQGPQFIFQYYREEENGRGNFPPRFSGLQFPNYSSELNVNALELDDSALYLCASSPWTSGSFADTQYFGPGTRLTVL.

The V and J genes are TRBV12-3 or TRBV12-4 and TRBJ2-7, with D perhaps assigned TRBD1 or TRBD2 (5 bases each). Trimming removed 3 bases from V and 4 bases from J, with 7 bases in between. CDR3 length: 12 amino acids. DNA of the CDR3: TGTGCCAGCAGTTTTGGGGGATACGAGCAGTACTTC. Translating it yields CASSFGGYEQYF.

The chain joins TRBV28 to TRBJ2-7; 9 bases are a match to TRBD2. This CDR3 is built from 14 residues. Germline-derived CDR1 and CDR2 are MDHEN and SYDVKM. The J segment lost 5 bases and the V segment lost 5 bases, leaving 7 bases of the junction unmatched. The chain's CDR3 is CASSNLAGSDEQYF. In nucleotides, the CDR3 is TGTGCCAGCAGTAACCTAGCGGGATCGGACGAGCAGTACTTC.

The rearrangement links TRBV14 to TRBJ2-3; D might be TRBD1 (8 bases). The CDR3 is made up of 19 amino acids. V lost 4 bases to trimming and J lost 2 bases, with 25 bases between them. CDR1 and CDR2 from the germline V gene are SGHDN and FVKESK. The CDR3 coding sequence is TGTGCCAGCAGCCGGAGGGGGGGTGGACAGGGTCAACACACAGATACGCAGTATTTT. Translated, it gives CASSRRGGGQGQHTDTQYF.

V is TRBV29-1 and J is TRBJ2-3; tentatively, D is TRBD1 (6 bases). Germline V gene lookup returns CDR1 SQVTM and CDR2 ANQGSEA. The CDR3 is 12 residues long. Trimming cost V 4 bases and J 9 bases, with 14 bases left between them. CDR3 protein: CSVAGVGITQYF. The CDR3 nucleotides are TGCAGCGTTGCAGGGGTGGGGATCACGCAGTATTTT.

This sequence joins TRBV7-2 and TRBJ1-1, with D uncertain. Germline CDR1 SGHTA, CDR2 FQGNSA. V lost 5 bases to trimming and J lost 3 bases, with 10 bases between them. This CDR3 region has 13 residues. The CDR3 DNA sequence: TGTGCCAGCAGCCCCTGGGCCGACACTGAAGCTTTCTTT. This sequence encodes CASSPWADTEAFF. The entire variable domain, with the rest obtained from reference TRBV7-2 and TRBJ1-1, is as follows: GAGVSQSPSNKVTEKGKDVELRCDPISGHTALYWYRQSLGQGLEFLIYFQGNSAPDKSGLPSDRFSAERTGGSVSTLTIQRTQQEDSAVYLCASSPWADTEAFFGQGTRLTVV.

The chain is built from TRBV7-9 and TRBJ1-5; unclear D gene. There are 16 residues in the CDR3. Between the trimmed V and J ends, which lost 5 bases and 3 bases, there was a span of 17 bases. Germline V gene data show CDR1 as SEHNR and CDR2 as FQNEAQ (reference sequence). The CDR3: CASSRTSRGFNQPQHF. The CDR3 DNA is TGTGCCAGCAGCCGAACCTCGAGAGGGTTCAATCAGCCCCAGCATTTT.

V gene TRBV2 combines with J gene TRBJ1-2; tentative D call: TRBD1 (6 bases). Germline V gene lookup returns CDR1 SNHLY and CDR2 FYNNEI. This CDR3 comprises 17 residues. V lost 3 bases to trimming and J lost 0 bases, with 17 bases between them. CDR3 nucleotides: TGTGCCAGCAGTGAGTCACAGGGAGCCCTCACTAACTATGGCTACACCTTC. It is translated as CASSESQGALTNYGYTF.

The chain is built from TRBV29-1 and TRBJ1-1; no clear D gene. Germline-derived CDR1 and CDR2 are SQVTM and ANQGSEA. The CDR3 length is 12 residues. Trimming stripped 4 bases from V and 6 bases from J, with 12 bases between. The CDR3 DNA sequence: TGCAGCGTTGTACGTCAAGGAGCTGAAGCTTTCTTT. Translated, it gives CSVVRQGAEAFF.

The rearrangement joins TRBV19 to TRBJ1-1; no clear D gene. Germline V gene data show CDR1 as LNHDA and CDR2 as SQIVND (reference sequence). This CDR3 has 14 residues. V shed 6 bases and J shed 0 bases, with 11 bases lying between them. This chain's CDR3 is CASSHRLMNTEAFF. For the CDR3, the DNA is TGTGCCAGTAGCCACAGACTTATGAACACTGAAGCTTTCTTT.

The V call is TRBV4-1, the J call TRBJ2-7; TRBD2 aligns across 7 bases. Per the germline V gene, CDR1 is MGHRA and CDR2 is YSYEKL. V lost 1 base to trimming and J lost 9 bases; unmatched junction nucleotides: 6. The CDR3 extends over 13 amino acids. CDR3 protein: CASSQGTRNGQYF. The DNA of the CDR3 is TGCGCCAGCAGCCAAGGGACTAGAAACGGGCAGTACTTC.

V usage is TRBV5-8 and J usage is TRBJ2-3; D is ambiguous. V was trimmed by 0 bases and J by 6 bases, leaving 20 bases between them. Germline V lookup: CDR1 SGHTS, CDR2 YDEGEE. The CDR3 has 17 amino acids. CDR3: CASSLAEAPLRADTQYF. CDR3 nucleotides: TGTGCCAGCAGCTTGGCAGAGGCACCCCTTCGGGCTGATACGCAGTATTTT.

For the CDR3, the DNA is TGCGCCAGCAGCTTGGAGGCAGGGTACAACAATCAGCCCCAGCATTTT. It is translated as CASSLEAGYNNQPQHF. The rearrangement joins TRBV5-1 to TRBJ1-5; weak D call: TRBD1 (5 bases). The CDR3 is made up of 16 amino acids. V was trimmed by 0 bases and J by 3 bases, leaving 13 bases between them. Per the germline V gene, CDR1 is SGHRS and CDR2 is YFSETQ.

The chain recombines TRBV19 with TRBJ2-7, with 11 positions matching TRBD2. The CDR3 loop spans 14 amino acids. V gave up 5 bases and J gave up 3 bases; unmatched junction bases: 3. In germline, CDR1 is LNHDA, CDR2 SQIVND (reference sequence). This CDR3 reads CASSFTSGSYEQYF. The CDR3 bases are TGTGCCAGTAGTTTCACTAGCGGGAGCTACGAGCAGTACTTC. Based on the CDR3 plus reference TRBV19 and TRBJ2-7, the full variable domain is DGGITQSPKYLFRKEGQNVTLSCEQNLNHDAMYWYRQDPGQGLRLIYYSQIVNDFQKGDIAEGYSVSREKKESFPLTVTSAQKNPTAFYLCASSFTSGSYEQYFGPGTRLTVT.

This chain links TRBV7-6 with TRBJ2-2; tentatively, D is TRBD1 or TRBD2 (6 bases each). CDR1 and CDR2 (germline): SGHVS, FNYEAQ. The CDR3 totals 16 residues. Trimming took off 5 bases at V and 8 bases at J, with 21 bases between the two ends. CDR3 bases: TGTGCCAGCAGCCCATCGAGTTGGGGGGCAGGTGGGGAGCTGTTTTTT. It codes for CASSPSSWGAGGELFF.

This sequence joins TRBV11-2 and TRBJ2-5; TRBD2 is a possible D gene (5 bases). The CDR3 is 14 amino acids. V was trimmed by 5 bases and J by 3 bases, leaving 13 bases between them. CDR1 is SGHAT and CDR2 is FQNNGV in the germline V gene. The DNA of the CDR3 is TGTGCCAGCAGCCCTCGGACGGGAAAAGAGACCCAGTACTTC. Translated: CASSPRTGKETQYF.

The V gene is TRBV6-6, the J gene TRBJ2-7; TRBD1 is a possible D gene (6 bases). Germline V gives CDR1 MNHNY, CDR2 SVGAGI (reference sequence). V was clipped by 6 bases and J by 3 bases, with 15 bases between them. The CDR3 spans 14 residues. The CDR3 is CASSRQVGYYEQYF. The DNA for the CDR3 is TGTGCCAGCAGCCGACAGGTGGGCTACTACGAGCAGTACTTC.

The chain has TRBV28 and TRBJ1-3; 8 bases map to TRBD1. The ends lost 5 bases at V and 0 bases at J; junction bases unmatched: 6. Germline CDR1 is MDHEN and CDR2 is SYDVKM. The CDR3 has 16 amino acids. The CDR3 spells CASSETGAISGNTIYF. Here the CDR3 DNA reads TGTGCCAGCAGTGAGACAGGGGCGATCTCTGGAAACACCATATATTTT.

In nucleotides, the CDR3 is TGTGCCAGCAGTTTATCGAACAGGGGGGAGCCCCAGCATTTT. Amino acid sequence: CASSLSNRGEPQHF. This rearrangement joins TRBV27 to TRBJ1-5; 8 bases align to TRBD1. The V gene end was trimmed by 0 bases and the J gene end by 8 bases; junction bases not matched to a gene: 3. CDR3 length equals 14 residues. Germline-derived CDR1 and CDR2 are MNHEY and SMNVEV (reference sequence).

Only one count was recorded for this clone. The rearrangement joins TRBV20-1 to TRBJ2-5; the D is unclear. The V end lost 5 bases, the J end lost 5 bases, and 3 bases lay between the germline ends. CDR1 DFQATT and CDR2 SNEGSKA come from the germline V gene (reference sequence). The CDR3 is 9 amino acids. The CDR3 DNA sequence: TGCAGTGCTCCTGAGACCCAGTACTTC. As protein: CSAPETQYF.

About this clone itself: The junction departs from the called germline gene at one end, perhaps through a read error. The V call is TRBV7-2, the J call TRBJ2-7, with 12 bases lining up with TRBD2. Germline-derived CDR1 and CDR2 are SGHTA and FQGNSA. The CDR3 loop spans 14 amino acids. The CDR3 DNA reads TGTGCCAGCAGCTTAGAGTCCACTAGCGGGAGGCCCAACTTC. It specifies CASSLESTSGRPNF.

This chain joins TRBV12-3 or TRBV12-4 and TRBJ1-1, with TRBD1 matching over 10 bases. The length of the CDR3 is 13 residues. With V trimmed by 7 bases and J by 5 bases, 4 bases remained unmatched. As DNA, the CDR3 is TGTGCCAGCATGGACAGGGGGATAACTGAAGCTTTCTTT. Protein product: CASMDRGITEAFF.

The CDR3 reads CASSQDRRSTDTQYF. The CDR3 DNA follows: TGTGCCAGCAGCCAAGACAGAAGGAGCACAGATACGCAGTATTTT. V is TRBV4-2 and J is TRBJ2-3; D ambiguous. The CDR3 covers 15 residues. Germline values: CDR1 LGHNA, CDR2 YNFKEQ. Trimming cost V 0 bases and J 0 bases, with 7 bases left between them.

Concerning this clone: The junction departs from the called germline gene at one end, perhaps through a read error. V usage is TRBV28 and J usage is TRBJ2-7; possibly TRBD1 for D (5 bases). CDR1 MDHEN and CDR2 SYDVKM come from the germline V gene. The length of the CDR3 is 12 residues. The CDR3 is CASREGQGKENF. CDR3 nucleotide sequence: TGTGCCAGTAGAGAAGGGCAGGGTAAAGAAAACTTC.

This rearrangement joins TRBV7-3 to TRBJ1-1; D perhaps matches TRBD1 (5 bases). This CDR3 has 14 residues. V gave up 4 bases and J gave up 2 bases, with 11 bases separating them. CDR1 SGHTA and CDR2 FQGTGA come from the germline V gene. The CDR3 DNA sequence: TGTGCCAGCAGCTACCCCGGGGCTAACACTGAAGCTTTCTTT. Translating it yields CASSYPGANTEAFF.

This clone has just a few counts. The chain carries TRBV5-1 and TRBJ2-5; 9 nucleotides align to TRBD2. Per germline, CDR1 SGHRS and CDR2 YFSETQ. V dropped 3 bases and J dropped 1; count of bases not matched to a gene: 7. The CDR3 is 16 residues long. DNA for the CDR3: TGCGCCAGCAGCTCCGAGACTAGCGGAGCCCAAGAGACCCAGTACTTC. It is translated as CASSSETSGAQETQYF.

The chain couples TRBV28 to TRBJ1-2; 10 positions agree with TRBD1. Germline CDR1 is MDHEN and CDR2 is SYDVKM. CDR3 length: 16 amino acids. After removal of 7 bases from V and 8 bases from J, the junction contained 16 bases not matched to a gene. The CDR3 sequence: CASTINPGTGVWGYTF. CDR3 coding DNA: TGTGCCAGCACGATAAACCCCGGGACAGGGGTTTGGGGCTACACCTTC.

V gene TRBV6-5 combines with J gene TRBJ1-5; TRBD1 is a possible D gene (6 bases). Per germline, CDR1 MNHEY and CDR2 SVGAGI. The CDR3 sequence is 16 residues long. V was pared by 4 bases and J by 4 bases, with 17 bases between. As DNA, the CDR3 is TGTGCCAGCAGTTTGCTTCCGACAACAGGGAATCAGCCCCAGCATTTT. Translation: CASSLLPTTGNQPQHF.

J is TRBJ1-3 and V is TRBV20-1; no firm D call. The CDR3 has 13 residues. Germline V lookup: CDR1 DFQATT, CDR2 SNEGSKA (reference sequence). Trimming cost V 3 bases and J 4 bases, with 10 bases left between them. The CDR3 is CSASLGRGNTIYF. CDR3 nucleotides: TGCAGTGCTAGTCTGGGCAGGGGAAACACCATATATTTT.